The text below deals with one TCR beta chain. Its antigen is currently unknown. These data originate in a study of human T cells and chemical hapten exposure. Study in general: The study lasted around 24 weeks, and patients were dosed weekly with diphenylcyclopropenone on the scalp throughout. Patch tests delivered 0.01% DPC to the upper back and were evaluated at 6 days.

Unique molecular identifiers were attached to individual cDNA molecules during library preparation. TCRdb re-called the RACE reads with MiXCR, one entry per CDR3 protein. The sample lists around 330,000 distinct CDR3 sequences; 4.5% to 7% were seen once. Stated time point: pre-sensitization, week 0. Treatment here: therapeutic diphenylcyclopropenone sensitization with weekly scalp DPC. Germline V gene lookup returns CDR1 MDHEN and CDR2 SYDVKM. Trimming took 5 bases from V and 0 from J, leaving 14 bases between them. CDR3 size: 15 residues. Broader study findings: Expanded TCR sets contained significantly more large CDR3 similarity clusters than controls.

The chain uses TRBV28 and TRBJ2-7; D may be TRBD2 (6 bases). This TCR derives from a woman under 30 with alopecia areata. Some clones in this sample may be carry-over from other donors' samples. Sequencing was performed on whole blood, taken in connection with sensitization to the hapten diphenylcyclopropenone (DPC). CDR3: CASSPPHGSSYEQYF. The CDR3 nucleotides are TGTGCCAGCAGTCCCCCCCACGGGAGCTCCTACGAGCAGTACTTC.